Listed here are 6 T cell receptor beta chains from one sample, sequenced in a study of T cell responses to AZD1222 COVID-19 vaccine. Sequencing used immunoSEQ multiplex PCR; TCRdb keeps in-frame clones, though not all of them. The repertoire holds roughly 20,000 clones, with roughly 80% as singletons. This sample comprised peripheral blood, obtained 28 days after the second AZD1222 dose. These receptors came from an adult who received the AZD1222 COVID-19 vaccine.

The rearrangement uses TRBV5-1 and TRBJ1-1, with TRBD1 identical over 8 bases. Trimming took 0 bases from V and 5 from J; bases not matched to a gene: 12. In germline, CDR1 is SGHRS, CDR2 YFSETQ. The CDR3 loop spans 17 amino acids. The CDR3 is CASSLATGTGRGTEAFF. In DNA form, the CDR3 reads TGCGCCAGCAGCTTGGCGACCGGGACAGGCCGAGGTACTGAAGCTTTCTTT.

This rearrangement joins TRBV10-3 to TRBJ1-5; D gene unclear. Trimming removed 0 bases at V and 0 bases at J, with 12 bases between. CDR3 size: 17 residues. Germline V gives CDR1 ENHRY, CDR2 SYGVKD. The CDR3 is CAISESMAPDSNQPQHF. The CDR3 nucleotides read TGTGCCATCAGTGAGTCGATGGCCCCCGATAGCAATCAGCCCCAGCATTTT.

The chain is built from TRBV2 and TRBJ2-1; D is perhaps TRBD1 (5 bases). The CDR3 is made up of 13 amino acids. Trimming left V 1 base short and J 6 bases short, with 7 bases between. Germline CDR1 and CDR2: SNHLY and FYNNEI. DNA of the CDR3: TGTGCCAGCAGTGAAGGACAGTTCAATGAGCAGTTCTTC. Protein sequence: CASSEGQFNEQFF.

The V gene is TRBV18, the J gene TRBJ1-4; the match to TRBD1 covers 7 bases. J lost 0 bases, V lost 3 bases, and 1 base had no gene match. The germline V gene encodes CDR1 KGHSH and CDR2 LQKENI. CDR3 size: 15 residues. The CDR3 region has the DNA TGTGCCAGCTCACCCACAGGGGCAACTAATGAAAAACTGTTTTTT. It specifies CASSPTGATNEKLFF.

V gene TRBV14 combines with J gene TRBJ2-1; D perhaps matches TRBD2 (6 bases). V was cut by 8 bases and J by 1 base, with 15 bases left in between. The CDR3 extends over 15 amino acids. In germline, CDR1 is SGHDN, CDR2 FVKESK. For the CDR3, the DNA is TGTGCCAGCGGATCTTCGGGGGAATCCTACAATGAGCAGTTCTTC. It encodes CASGSSGESYNEQFF.

The V gene is TRBV7-2, the J gene TRBJ2-1; 12 nucleotides align to TRBD2. Germline CDR1 is SGHTA and CDR2 is FQGNSA. The CDR3 runs 16 residues. Trimming took 3 bases from V and 4 from J; bases not matched to a gene: 4. Written as DNA, the CDR3 is TGTGCCAGCAGCTTCCCGGGACTAGCGGGTTACAATGAGCAGTTCTTC. Its translation is CASSFPGLAGYNEQFF.